These T cell receptor beta chains were read from a single sample in a study of T cell responses to AZD1222 COVID-19 vaccine. The data were produced by immunoSEQ multiplex PCR, yet TCRdb's version contains in-frame clones alone and is incomplete. The data hold about 120,000 clones, with about 92% observed a single time. Sequenced material: peripheral blood, taken on day 0 of AZD1222 vaccination. These receptors were taken from an adult in good health. Both conserved end residues are part of each CDR3. D genes are given only for firm matches. Part of the rows lack a size; the others show once, few, many or a class for expanded clones.

v_gene	abundance	j_gene	d_gene	CDR3nt	CDR3aa
TRBV6-1	.	TRBJ1-1	.	TGTGCCAGCAGTGACCAGCGATACACTGAAGCTTTCTTT	CASSDQRYTEAFF
TRBV29-1	.	TRBJ1-5	.	TGCAGCGTTGCTACAGGGCATGATCAGCCCCAGCATTTT	CSVATGHDQPQHF
TRBV30	.	TRBJ2-7	TRBD2	TGTGCCTCGCGACTAGCGGGAGGGCCAATCTACGAGCAGTACTTC	CASRLAGGPIYEQYF
TRBV28	.	TRBJ1-4	.	TGTGCCAGCAGTTTATGGGGGGGTGGTAATGAAAAACTGTTTTTT	CASSLWGGGNEKLFF
TRBV18	once	TRBJ1-2	.	TGTGCCAGCTCACTCATTAGCGGCGATGGCTACACCTTC	CASSLISGDGYTF
TRBV7-9	.	TRBJ2-7	TRBD1	TGTGCCAGCAGCTCAAGGACAGGGACGGCATACGAGCAGTACTTC	CASSSRTGTAYEQYF
TRBV5-1	.	TRBJ1-1	.	TGCGCCAGCAGCTCGAGGTTGGCCACTGAAGCTTTCTTT	CASSSRLATEAFF
TRBV5-6	.	TRBJ2-1	TRBD2	TGTGCCAGCAGCCTTAGCGGGACCACCTACAATGAGCAGTTCTTC	CASSLSGTTYNEQFF
TRBV7-6	.	TRBJ1-1	.	TGTGCCAGCAGCTTAATCCAGGGGCCGGGGATGAACACTGAAGCTTTCTTT	CASSLIQGPGMNTEAFF
TRBV5-1	few	TRBJ2-1	.	TGCGCCAGCAGCTTGAACCATAACAATGAGCAGTTCTTC	CASSLNHNNEQFF
TRBV5-1	.	TRBJ2-1	TRBD2	TGCGCCAGCAGCGCGGGACTAGCGGACTACAATGAGCAGTTCTTC	CASSAGLADYNEQFF
TRBV19	.	TRBJ2-1	TRBD2	TGTGCCAGTAGCAGGACTAGCGGCCAGTACAATGAGCAGTTCTTC	CASSRTSGQYNEQFF
TRBV6-5	.	TRBJ2-3	.	TGTGCCAGCAGTCCGCGGACAAGAGATACGCAGTATTTT	CASSPRTRDTQYF
TRBV5-1	few	TRBJ1-6	TRBD1	TGCGCCAGCAGCTTGGCAGGGGGCCGATATAATTCACCCCTCCACTTT	CASSLAGGRYNSPLHF
TRBV4-2	.	TRBJ2-1	TRBD2	TGTGCCAGCAGCCAAGCCCACCTAGCGGGGCGTTCTAGTGAGCAGTTCTTC	CASSQAHLAGRSSEQFF
TRBV5-4	.	TRBJ2-1	TRBD2	TGTGCCAGCAGCCCGGGGGAGCTAGCGGGAGTATACAATGAGCAGTTCTTC	CASSPGELAGVYNEQFF
TRBV5-4	.	TRBJ1-3	.	TGTGCCAGCAGCTTGGTGGGGGGCTCTGGAAACACCATATATTTT	CASSLVGGSGNTIYF
TRBV29-1	.	TRBJ2-5	TRBD2	TGCAGCGTTGGCGGGGGAGAGACCCAGTACTTC	CSVGGGETQYF
TRBV5-1	.	TRBJ2-1	.	TGCGCCAGCAGCTCTCGAGCGGGCAACTCCTACAATGAGCAGTTCTTC	CASSSRAGNSYNEQFF
TRBV7-3	.	TRBJ1-1	.	TGTGCCAGCAGCTCCACGGGACATCCGAACACTGAAGCTTTCTTT	CASSSTGHPNTEAFF
TRBV6-5	.	TRBJ2-7	.	TGTGCCAGCAGTTACTTCACAAACCCCTCATCCGAGCAGTACTTC	CASSYFTNPSSEQYF
TRBV6-5	.	TRBJ1-2	.	TGTGCCAGCAGTTCTGACGGATATGGCTACACCTTC	CASSSDGYGYTF
TRBV11-2	.	TRBJ2-5	.	TGTGCCAGCAGCCGGCGTGTTAGCTCACAAGAGACCCAGTACTTC	CASSRRVSSQETQYF
TRBV4-2	.	TRBJ2-1	TRBD1	TGTGCCAGCAGCCAAGATCCAGGGGGAGACTACAATGAGCAGTTCTTC	CASSQDPGGDYNEQFF
TRBV5-1	.	TRBJ1-6	.	TGCGCCAGCAGCTTAGAGAGCTCCTATAATTCACCCCTCCACTTT	CASSLESSYNSPLHF
TRBV7-6	.	TRBJ1-4	TRBD1	TGTGCCAGCAGCTTGCGACAGGGCAATGAAAAACTGTTTTTT	CASSLRQGNEKLFF
TRBV18	.	TRBJ1-4	TRBD1	TGTGCCAGCTCACCTCTAGGACAGGGAAATGAAAAACTGTTTTTT	CASSPLGQGNEKLFF
TRBV30	few	TRBJ2-7	.	TGTGCCTGGAGAGGACTATCCTACGAGCAGTACTTC	CAWRGLSYEQYF
TRBV10-3	.	TRBJ1-2	TRBD1	TGTGCCATCAGTGAACAGACAGGGGTTTACACCTTC	CAISEQTGVYTF
TRBV29-1	.	TRBJ1-2	TRBD1	TGCAGCGTTGCCGGGGACAGGCGTTTGGATTACACCTTC	CSVAGDRRLDYTF
TRBV5-1	.	TRBJ2-3	.	TGCGCCAGCAGCTTGGAGGGGTGGAGCACAGATACGCAGTATTTT	CASSLEGWSTDTQYF
TRBV9	.	TRBJ2-5	TRBD2	TGTGCCAGCGGTCGCGGGAGCGTTAAACTGGAGACCCAGTACTTC	CASGRGSVKLETQYF
TRBV5-4	few	TRBJ2-1	.	TGTGCCAGCAACCTGCGGGGGCCCGACAATGAGCAGTTCTTC	CASNLRGPDNEQFF
TRBV2	.	TRBJ1-3	.	TGTGCCAGCGCTGATGGACGGGTCTCTGGAAACACCATATATTTT	CASADGRVSGNTIYF
TRBV2	.	TRBJ2-7	TRBD2	TGTGCCAGCAAGGGACTAGCGGGATCATACGAGCAGTACTTC	CASKGLAGSYEQYF
TRBV5-1	once	TRBJ1-1	.	TGCGCCAGCAGCTTTGGGGTACCCCCTGAAGCTTTCTTT	CASSFGVPPEAFF
TRBV13	.	TRBJ1-1	.	TGTGCCAGCAGCTTCAGGGAGAACACTGAAGCTTTCTTT	CASSFRENTEAFF
TRBV4-1	.	TRBJ2-7	TRBD1	TGCGCCAGCAGCCAAGAATGGGGTCGGGGAGGCAGGGGGCGGTTACCTTCCTACGAGCAGTACTTC	CASSQEWGRGGRGRLPSYEQYF
TRBV3-1/TRBV3-2	.	TRBJ2-1	.	TGTGCCAGCAGCCAGTCCGGGACGGGTGCCTCGGGGGAGCAGTTCTTC	CASSQSGTGASGEQFF
TRBV11-2	.	TRBJ2-7	TRBD1	TGTGCCAGCAACGGACAGGGGGCTACCTACGAGCAGTACTTC	CASNGQGATYEQYF
TRBV6-2/TRBV6-3	.	TRBJ2-5	.	TGTGCCAGCAGCCGGGGACTGGGTGAGACCCAGTACTTC	CASSRGLGETQYF
TRBV28	.	TRBJ2-1	TRBD2	TGTGCCAGCGAAACTTCGTGGGTAGCGGGAGACAATGAGCAGTTCTTC	CASETSWVAGDNEQFF
TRBV6-5	.	TRBJ1-4	TRBD1	TGTGCCACCCAGCGTCGACAGGGTCGGGCTGAAAAACTGTTTTTT	CATQRRQGRAEKLFF
TRBV3-1/TRBV3-2	.	TRBJ2-1	.	TGTGCCAGCAGCGAGATTCCGAAAAACAATGAGCAGTTCTTC	CASSEIPKNNEQFF
TRBV29-1	.	TRBJ2-1	TRBD2	TGCAGCGTATTGGCGGGACTAGCGACGAATGAGCAGTTCTTC	CSVLAGLATNEQFF
TRBV5-1	.	TRBJ1-3	TRBD1	TGCGCCAGCAGCCTGACAGGGGCGGACGGAAACACCATATATTTT	CASSLTGADGNTIYF
TRBV23-1	.	TRBJ2-5	.	TGCGCCAGCAGTCCGCGGAGTATAGGCGGGCTGGAGACCCAGTACTTC	CASSPRSIGGLETQYF
TRBV2	once	TRBJ1-6	.	TGTGCCAGCAAGACCTTCGGCTATAATTCACCCCTCCACTTT	CASKTFGYNSPLHF
TRBV18	.	TRBJ1-6	TRBD1	TGTGCCAGCTCATCGTCGACAGGGGGTAGTTCACCCCTCCACTTT	CASSSSTGGSSPLHF
TRBV6-5	.	TRBJ1-5	.	TGTGCCAGCAGTAGAACAGGGATTGTGCAGCCCCAGCATTTT	CASSRTGIVQPQHF
TRBV6-5	.	TRBJ2-3	TRBD1	TGTGCCACCACTACGGGGGGACAGGGTTCCGATACGCAGTATTTT	CATTTGGQGSDTQYF
TRBV27	.	TRBJ2-2	TRBD1	TGTGCCAGCAGTCTAGGGACAGGGCCCGGGGTTGTGACCGGGGAGCTGTTTTTT	CASSLGTGPGVVTGELFF
TRBV27	.	TRBJ2-1	.	TGTGCCAGCAGTTCTAGCTCTTGGAAAAGCTCCTACAATGAGCAGTTCTTC	CASSSSSWKSSYNEQFF